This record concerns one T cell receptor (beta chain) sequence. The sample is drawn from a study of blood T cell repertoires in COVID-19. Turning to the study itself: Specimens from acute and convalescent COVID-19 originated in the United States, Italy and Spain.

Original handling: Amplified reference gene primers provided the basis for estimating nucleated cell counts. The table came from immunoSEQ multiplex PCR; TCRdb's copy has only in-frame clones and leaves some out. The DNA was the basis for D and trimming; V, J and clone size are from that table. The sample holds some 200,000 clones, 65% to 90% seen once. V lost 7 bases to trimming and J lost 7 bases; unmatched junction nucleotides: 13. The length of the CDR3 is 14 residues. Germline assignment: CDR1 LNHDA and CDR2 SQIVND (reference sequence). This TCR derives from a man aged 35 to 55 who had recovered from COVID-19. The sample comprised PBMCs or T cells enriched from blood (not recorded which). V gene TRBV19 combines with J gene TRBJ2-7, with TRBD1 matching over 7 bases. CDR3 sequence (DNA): TGTGCCAGTAAACAGGGGTTTGCCTCCCGGGAGCAGTACTTC. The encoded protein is CASKQGFASREQYF.